These 22 T cell receptor beta chains were sequenced from one sample in a study of cytomegalovirus exposure and HLA in healthy donors (dated by TCRdb to about 2017). To prepare the library, the immunoSEQ multiplex PCR assay was applied. TCRdb holds this immuneACCESS table with in-frame rearrangements only. Some clones are missing; in checked studies, unresolved V genes explain under half, and the rest has no known cause. Across this sample there are over 250,000 clones, with 87% seen only once. The ten largest clones add up to roughly 1.2% of the sample. Sequencing was done on a sample of PBMCs. The source is a woman in her twenties or thirties in good health and CMV-seropositive.

V and J are TRBV5-4 and TRBJ2-2; 8 nucleotides align to TRBD2. The CDR3 runs 15 residues. Germline-derived CDR1 and CDR2 are SGHNT and YYREEE (reference sequence). Trimming removed 5 bases from V and 4 bases from J; junction bases left unmatched: 7. The CDR3 reads CASRPGGAGTGELFF. The CDR3 DNA follows: TGTGCCAGCAGACCCGGGGGGGCGGGCACCGGGGAGCTGTTTTTT.

The V call is TRBV20-1, the J call TRBJ2-5; D unresolved. The CDR3 is 11 amino acids. V dropped 5 bases and J dropped 4 bases, with 8 bases sitting between them. Per the germline V gene, CDR1 is DFQATT and CDR2 is SNEGSKA (reference sequence). CDR3 in amino acids: CSAPLLETQYF. The CDR3 nucleotides read TGCAGTGCTCCCCTTTTAGAGACCCAGTACTTC.

The CDR3 coding sequence is TGTGCCAGCAGTTTAGGGAGGGGGCGCGCCTCCTACGAGCAGTACTTC. This sequence encodes CASSLGRGRASYEQYF. V gene TRBV28 combines with J gene TRBJ2-7; the D gene could be TRBD1 or TRBD2 (7 bases each). V was trimmed by 2 bases and J by 0 bases, leaving 14 bases between them. This CDR3 has 16 amino acids. Germline loops: CDR1 MDHEN, CDR2 SYDVKM. Combining the CDR3 with reference TRBV28 and TRBJ2-7 gives the whole variable domain DVKVTQSSRYLVKRTGEKVFLECVQDMDHENMFWYRQDPGLGLRLIYFSYDVKMKEKGDIPEGYSVSREKKERFSLILESASTNQTSMYLCASSLGRGRASYEQYFGPGTRLTVT.

The chain combines TRBV4-1 with TRBJ1-1; D call uncertain. CDR3 length: 12 amino acids. Trimming pared 0 bases from V and 3 bases from J, leaving 2 bases between. Germline V gives CDR1 MGHRA, CDR2 YSYEKL. The CDR3 loop reads CASSQDYTEAFF. The CDR3 DNA reads as TGCGCCAGCAGCCAAGATTACACTGAAGCTTTCTTT.

This chain links TRBV15 with TRBJ2-7; 8 positions match TRBD1. With 1 base clipped from V and 3 bases from J, the junction kept 8 bases outside the gene matches. CDR1 is LNHNV and CDR2 is YYDKDF in the germline V gene (reference sequence). This CDR3 has 16 residues. In DNA, the CDR3 is TGTGCCACCAGCAGAGCACCGGGACAGGATAACTACGAGCAGTACTTC. Translation: CATSRAPGQDNYEQYF.

The chain links TRBV27 to TRBJ2-7; the match to TRBD2 covers 12 bases. Trimming removed 4 bases from V and 0 bases from J; junction bases left unmatched: 4. The CDR3 is made up of 16 amino acids. CDR1 MNHEY and CDR2 SMNVEV come from the germline V gene (reference sequence). CDR3 DNA: TGTGCCAGCAGTTCAACTAGCGGGGGGTTCTCCTACGAGCAGTACTTC. Protein sequence: CASSSTSGGFSYEQYF.

In DNA form, the CDR3 reads TGTGCCAGCAGCCCACCCCAGGGAGGGCCAGGATACAATGAGCAGTTCTTC. This codes for CASSPPQGGPGYNEQFF. V and J are TRBV7-9 and TRBJ2-1; TRBD2 agrees at 7 bases. Trimming removed 5 bases from V and 4 bases from J; junction bases left unmatched: 14. The germline gives CDR1 SEHNR, CDR2 FQNEAQ (reference sequence). The CDR3 length is 17 residues.

The chain combines TRBV30 with TRBJ2-1; 13 bases fit TRBD2. The germline CDR1 and CDR2 sequences are GTSNPN and SVGIG (reference sequence). The V segment lost 2 bases and the J segment 12 bases; nucleotides outside the gene matches: 16. The length of the CDR3 is 17 residues. CDR3 region: CAWSTQARTSGGSGQFF. In DNA form, the CDR3 reads TGTGCCTGGAGTACCCAAGCCAGGACTAGCGGGGGCTCAGGGCAGTTCTTC.

This chain links TRBV4-1 with TRBJ2-7; TRBD2 matches 10 bases. In germline, CDR1 is MGHRA, CDR2 YSYEKL. This CDR3 contains 16 residues. Unmatched junction bases numbered 7, after V lost 0 bases and J lost 5 bases. The CDR3 spells CASSQDPGTSVNEQYF. The CDR3, as DNA: TGCGCCAGCAGCCAAGATCCGGGGACTAGCGTAAACGAGCAGTACTTC.

The chain uses TRBV7-8 and TRBJ2-1; maybe TRBD2 (6 bases). The germline V gene has CDR1 SGHVS and CDR2 FQNEAQ. The CDR3 sequence is 15 residues long. V lost 5 bases, J lost 5 bases, and 16 bases lay in between. CDR3 sequence reads: CASSRLPGSNNEQFF. CDR3 bases: TGTGCCAGCAGCCGTCTCCCCGGGAGCAACAATGAGCAGTTCTTC. Full variable domain (missing parts from reference TRBV7-8 and TRBJ2-1): GAGVSQSPRYKVAKRGQDVALRCDPISGHVSLFWYQQALGQGPEFLTYFQNEAQLDKSGLPSDRFFAERPEGSVSTLKIQRTQQEDSAVYLCASSRLPGSNNEQFFGPGTRLTVL.

Worth noting for this clone: The junction departs from the called germline gene at one end, perhaps through a read error. The rearrangement uses TRBV10-2 and TRBJ1-1; D remains ambiguous. This CDR3 is built from 11 residues. Germline CDR1 and CDR2: WSHSY and SAAADI. In DNA, the CDR3 is TGCGCCAGCAGTGAGTCTAACAGTTTATACTTT. This codes for CASSESNSLYF.

The genes are TRBV7-2 and TRBJ2-5; D gene ambiguous. V was trimmed by 5 bases and J by 5 bases, leaving 15 bases between them. The CDR3 is 14 amino acids. Germline-derived CDR1 and CDR2 are SGHTA and FQGNSA. The CDR3 reads CASSPGARGETQYF. In DNA, the CDR3 is TGTGCCAGCAGCCCCGGCGCCCGTGGGGAGACCCAGTACTTC.

The genes are TRBV18 and TRBJ2-7; the D is unclear. The CDR3 sequence is 13 residues long. Looked up from germline, CDR1 is KGHSH and CDR2 is LQKENI. Trimming took off 2 bases at V and 5 bases at J, with 10 bases between the two ends. CDR3 DNA: TGTGCCAGCTCACCAACGACAATGAACGAGCAGTACTTC. The encoded protein is CASSPTTMNEQYF.

This chain links TRBV28 with TRBJ1-6; D is perhaps TRBD1 (5 bases). Between the trimmed V and J ends, which lost 7 bases and 7 bases, there was a span of 11 bases. The CDR3 has 13 residues. Germline V CDR1 and CDR2: MDHEN, SYDVKM. CDR3 amino acids: CASKGHGNSPLHF. CDR3 nucleotides: TGTGCCAGCAAAGGACACGGGAATTCACCCCTCCACTTT.

CDR3: CASTLGMVNTIYF. The CDR3 nucleotides are TGTGCCAGCACATTAGGGATGGTAAACACCATATATTTT. The chain recombines TRBV28 with TRBJ1-3; no clear D. Germline lookup yields CDR1 MDHEN and CDR2 SYDVKM. This CDR3 region has 13 residues. V was clipped by 7 bases and J by 6 bases, with 13 bases between them. Combining the CDR3 with reference TRBV28 and TRBJ1-3 gives the whole variable domain DVKVTQSSRYLVKRTGEKVFLECVQDMDHENMFWYRQDPGLGLRLIYFSYDVKMKEKGDIPEGYSVSREKKERFSLILESASTNQTSMYLCASTLGMVNTIYFGEGSWLTVV.

The genes are TRBV7-2 and TRBJ2-7; TRBD1 aligns across 7 bases. The CDR3 has 14 residues. Germline lookup yields CDR1 SGHTA and CDR2 FQGNSA. Losses at the gene ends were 2 bases for V and 7 bases for J; bases not matched to a gene: 8. DNA for the CDR3: TGTGCCAGCAGCTTACCCGGGACAGTGAGGGAGCAGTACTTC. Translation: CASSLPGTVREQYF.

This chain uses TRBV27 with TRBJ1-2; weak D call: TRBD1 (6 bases). The CDR3 has 14 residues. Trimming pared 7 bases from V and 3 bases from J, leaving 15 bases between. Germline values: CDR1 MNHEY, CDR2 SMNVEV (reference sequence). This chain's CDR3 is CASKDGGAYYGYTF. CDR3 in DNA: TGTGCCAGCAAGGACGGGGGCGCGTACTATGGCTACACCTTC.

This chain joins TRBV7-9 and TRBJ2-2; the D is unclear. CDR3 length equals 12 residues. The germline V gene encodes CDR1 SEHNR and CDR2 FQNEAQ (reference sequence). V was pared by 11 bases and J by 2 bases, with 9 bases between. The CDR3 protein is CAEDLNTGELFF. In DNA form, the CDR3 reads TGTGCCGAAGACCTTAACACCGGGGAGCTGTTTTTT.

The rearrangement uses TRBV29-1 and TRBJ2-3, with 8 positions matching TRBD1. The V gene end was trimmed by 6 bases and the J gene end by 1 base; junction bases not matched to a gene: 6. Germline-derived CDR1 and CDR2 are SQVTM and ANQGSEA. The CDR3 sequence is 14 residues long. CDR3 in DNA: TGCAGCGTCCGAACAGGGGGAGGCACAGATACGCAGTATTTT. Its translation: CSVRTGGGTDTQYF.

This clone has just a few counts. The V gene is TRBV28, the J gene TRBJ1-2, with D unclear. Germline V gives CDR1 MDHEN, CDR2 SYDVKM. The CDR3 runs 12 residues. Trimming removed 8 bases at V and 5 bases at J, with 12 bases between. DNA for the CDR3: TGTGCCAGCCGGACGGGAAGATATGGCTACACCTTC. Translating it yields CASRTGRYGYTF.

The chain uses TRBV11-2 and TRBJ2-7; D call uncertain. The germline CDR1 and CDR2 sequences are SGHAT and FQNNGV. Trimming cost V 0 bases and J 6 bases, with 21 bases left between them. This CDR3 is 17 amino acids long. DNA for the CDR3: TGTGCCAGCAGCTTAGAAATTCGAAAAGCCGCTACCCTCGAGCAGTACTTC. Its protein is CASSLEIRKAATLEQYF.

The table lists this clone with a few counts. The genes are TRBV7-9 and TRBJ2-7; 11 positions match TRBD2. The CDR3 has 15 residues. V was clipped by 5 bases and J by 6 bases; unmatched bases: 9. Germline lookup yields CDR1 SEHNR and CDR2 FQNEAQ (reference sequence). CDR3 in amino acids: CASSRWELAGVEQYF. The CDR3, as DNA: TGTGCCAGCAGCAGGTGGGAACTAGCGGGAGTCGAGCAGTACTTC.